This TCR beta chain was recovered during a study of regulatory T cells in long-lasting Graves disease. Sequencing libraries for TCR beta were prepared with iRepertoire HTBI primers and Arm-PCR of CDR3 regions. TCRdb recomputed calls from the multiplex PCR reads with MiXCR, one row per CDR3 protein. In the table there are 400,000 to 550,000 distinct CDR3 sequences, 15% of which are singletons. The CDR3 runs to 16 residues. V lost 4 bases, J lost 5 bases, and 13 bases stayed unmatched. The V gene's germline CDR1 is MNHEY and CDR2 SMNVEV (reference sequence). Indicated time point: newly diagnosed GD, antithyroid drugs for less than 3 months. Scientists built the TCR library using RNA that was extracted from PBMCs. These same data were also listed under a study on T cells in Graves' hyperthyroidism and ophthalmopathy. That work contributes: Uncontrolled infection, other autoimmune disease, pregnancy or lactation led to exclusion.

This sequence was found in a woman under 40 with Graves disease. The sample in question was peripheral blood mononuclear cells (PBMCs), obtained at new diagnosis, from a patient treated with antithyroid drugs. The chain carries TRBV27 and TRBJ2-7, with TRBD1 matching 8 bases. Here the CDR3 DNA reads TGTGCCAGCAGTTCTATTCGCCGGACAGGGTCCCACGAGCAGTACTTC. This gives the protein CASSSIRRTGSHEQYF.